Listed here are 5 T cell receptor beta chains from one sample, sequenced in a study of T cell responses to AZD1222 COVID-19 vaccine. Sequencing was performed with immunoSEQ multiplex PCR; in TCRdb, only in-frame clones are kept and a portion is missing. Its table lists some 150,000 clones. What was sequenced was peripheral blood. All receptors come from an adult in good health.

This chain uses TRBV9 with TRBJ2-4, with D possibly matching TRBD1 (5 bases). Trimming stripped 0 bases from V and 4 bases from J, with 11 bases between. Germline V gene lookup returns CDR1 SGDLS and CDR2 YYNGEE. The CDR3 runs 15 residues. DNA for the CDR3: TGTGCCAGCAGCGTAGAGGCCCAGGGTAAAAACATTCAGTACTTC. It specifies CASSVEAQGKNIQYF.

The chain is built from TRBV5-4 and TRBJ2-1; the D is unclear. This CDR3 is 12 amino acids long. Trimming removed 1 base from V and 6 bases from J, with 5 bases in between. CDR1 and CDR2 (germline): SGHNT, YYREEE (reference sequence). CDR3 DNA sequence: TGTGCCAGCAGCTTGTTGCCCAATGAGCAGTTCTTC. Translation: CASSLLPNEQFF.

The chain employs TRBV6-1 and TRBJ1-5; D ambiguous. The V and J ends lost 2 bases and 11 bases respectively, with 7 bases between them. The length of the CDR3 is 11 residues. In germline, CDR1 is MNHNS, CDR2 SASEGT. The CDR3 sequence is CASSEQVSQHF. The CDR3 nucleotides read TGTGCCAGCAGTGAACAAGTATCCCAGCATTTT.

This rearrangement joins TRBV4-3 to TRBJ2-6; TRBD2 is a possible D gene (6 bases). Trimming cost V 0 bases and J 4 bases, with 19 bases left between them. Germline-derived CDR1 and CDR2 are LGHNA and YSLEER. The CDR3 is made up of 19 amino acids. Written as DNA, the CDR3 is TGCGCCAGCAGCCAAGATCCCAGTTGGGGGGTCCGAGGGGCCAACGTCCTGACTTTC. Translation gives CASSQDPSWGVRGANVLTF.

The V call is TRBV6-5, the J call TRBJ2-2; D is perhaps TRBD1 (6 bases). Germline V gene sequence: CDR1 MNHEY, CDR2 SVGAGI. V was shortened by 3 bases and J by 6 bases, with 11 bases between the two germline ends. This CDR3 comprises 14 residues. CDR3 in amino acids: CASSYYRESGELFF. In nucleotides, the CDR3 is TGTGCCAGCAGTTATTACAGGGAGTCCGGGGAGCTGTTTTTT.